One and the same sample provided the 16 T cell receptor beta chains below, sequenced in a study of blood T cells in healthy people across ages. The authors ran a second PCR of roughly 6 to 12 cycles using a sample-barcoded 5' primer and a J-beta primer mix. TCRdb ran MiXCR on the 5' RACE reads and lists one entry per CDR3 protein. Of hundreds of thousands of distinct CDR3 sequences listed, approximately 52% were seen once; the top ten hold roughly 12%. Sequencing input: blood. These TCRs come from a woman aged 80 or over in good health.

This clonotype was recorded many times. The genes are TRBV7-3 and TRBJ2-7; D is perhaps TRBD1 (6 bases). CDR3 length equals 18 residues. V was trimmed by 4 bases and J by 1 base, leaving 23 bases between them. The V gene's germline CDR1 is SGHTA and CDR2 FQGTGA. The CDR3 DNA reads TGTGCCAGCAGCTCTTTACGCCGGGACACTCGTCTTTCCTACGAGCAGTACTTC. Amino acids: CASSSLRRDTRLSYEQYF.

This clonotype was picked up a small number of times. This chain links TRBV9 with TRBJ2-1, with a possible D match to TRBD2 (6 bases). Germline CDR1 SGDLS, CDR2 YYNGEE. This CDR3 comprises 15 residues. V dropped 0 bases and J dropped 9 bases, with 16 bases sitting between them. The CDR3 region is CASSVDEPPGGEQFF. CDR3 DNA sequence: TGTGCCAGCAGCGTAGACGAGCCCCCCGGGGGTGAGCAGTTCTTC. The complete variable domain, with remaining parts taken from reference TRBV9 and TRBJ2-1, reads DSGVTQTPKHLITATGQRVTLRCSPRSGDLSVYWYQQSLDQGLQFLIQYYNGEERAKGNILERFSAQQFPDLHSELNLSSLELGDSALYFCASSVDEPPGGEQFFGPGTRLTVL.

The chain links TRBV4-3 to TRBJ2-1; 10 nucleotides agree with TRBD2. Per germline, CDR1 LGHNA and CDR2 YSLEER. V trimming: 2 bases; J trimming: 1 base; junction bases outside the gene matches: 8. This CDR3 contains 18 residues. The chain's CDR3 is CASSQRTSGGLSYNEQFF. CDR3 bases: TGCGCCAGCAGCCAAAGGACTAGCGGAGGACTGTCCTACAATGAGCAGTTCTTC.

This chain uses TRBV29-1 with TRBJ2-7; possibly TRBD2 for D (5 bases). CDR1 and CDR2 from the germline V gene are SQVTM and ANQGSEA. The CDR3 is 14 amino acids. V lost 6 bases and J lost 3, with 18 bases in between. CDR3: CSVKIAVGDYEQYF. The CDR3 DNA is TGCAGCGTAAAAATCGCAGTCGGGGACTACGAGCAGTACTTC.

This chain links TRBV3-1 with TRBJ2-7; TRBD1 is a possible D gene (5 bases). The CDR3 runs to 18 residues. Germline CDR1 and CDR2: LGHDT and YNNKEL (reference sequence). V lost 2 bases and J 7 bases, leaving 27 bases between the germline ends. The DNA for the CDR3 is TGTGCCAGCAGCCAAAGCCGAACAGGCACGAGCTCCTACAATGAGCAGTACTTC. Translating gives CASSQSRTGTSSYNEQYF.

This clonotype was recorded once. The chain couples TRBV25-1 to TRBJ1-2; no clear D gene. This CDR3 is 13 amino acids long. Trimming stripped 1 base from V and 8 bases from J, with 11 bases between. Per the germline V gene, CDR1 is MGHDK and CDR2 is SYGVNS. The CDR3 reads CASSELSLEGYTF. The CDR3 DNA reads TGTGCCAGCAGTGAATTAAGCCTGGAGGGCTACACCTTC.

The rearrangement links TRBV5-1 to TRBJ2-5; unclear D gene. The germline gives CDR1 SGHRS, CDR2 YFSETQ. CDR3 length: 14 amino acids. Trimming took off 4 bases at V and 7 bases at J, with 17 bases between the two ends. CDR3 nucleotides: TGCGCCAGCAGCGTGGCTTCGAGGTTTGGGACCCAGTACTTC. Protein sequence: CASSVASRFGTQYF.

The table lists this clonotype with many counts. This chain joins TRBV28 and TRBJ2-4, with 10 bases lining up with TRBD1. The trim removed 6 bases at V and 0 bases at J, leaving 11 bases unmatched. Germline assignment: CDR1 MDHEN and CDR2 SYDVKM. The CDR3 runs 18 residues. The chain's CDR3 is CASRGPGQGGLAKNIQYF. The CDR3 region has the DNA TGTGCCAGCAGGGGGCCCGGACAGGGGGGTTTAGCCAAAAACATTCAGTACTTC.

The V and J genes are TRBV20-1 and TRBJ2-1; D is possibly TRBD2 (5 bases). The ends were cut back, 6 bases at V and 10 bases at J, with 16 bases in the middle. There are 12 residues in the CDR3. Germline V lookup: CDR1 DFQATT, CDR2 SNEGSKA (reference sequence). The CDR3 loop reads CSAIPGRGEQFF. The CDR3 nucleotides read TGCAGTGCAATACCCGGTCGGGGAGAGCAGTTCTTC.

This clonotype showed up many times. The chain links TRBV25-1 to TRBJ1-2, with D possibly being TRBD1 (5 bases). The CDR3 spans 13 residues. V dropped 2 bases and J dropped 4 bases, with 8 bases sitting between them. The germline V gene encodes CDR1 MGHDK and CDR2 SYGVNS. The chain's CDR3 is CASSEAGPYGYTF. Written as DNA, the CDR3 is TGTGCCAGCAGTGAAGCAGGGCCCTATGGCTACACCTTC.

The chain carries TRBV9 and TRBJ2-7; 8 bases map to TRBD1. This CDR3 is built from 14 residues. Germline CDR1 reads SGDLS; CDR2 reads YYNGEE. The J segment lost 3 bases and the V segment lost 7 bases, leaving 9 bases of the junction unmatched. This CDR3 is CASVSTGTGYEQYF. The CDR3 DNA reads as TGTGCCAGCGTCTCCACCGGGACAGGCTACGAGCAGTACTTC.

Note on this clonotype: A clone one base away is much larger, so this may be a read error. The chain has TRBV28 and TRBJ2-5, with D possibly TRBD2 on 6 matching bases. The V end lost 5 bases, the J end lost 11 bases, and 15 bases lay between the germline ends. Germline V gene lookup returns CDR1 MDHEN and CDR2 SYDVKM. The CDR3 runs 12 residues. The CDR3 here is CASSLPGTAQYF. Here the CDR3 DNA reads TGTGCCAGCAGTCTACCCGGGACTGCGCAGTACTTC.

The V gene is TRBV14, the J gene TRBJ2-1; TRBD2 aligns across 11 bases. V lost 5 bases to trimming and J lost 4 bases; unmatched junction nucleotides: 10. The CDR3 contains 17 residues. Germline CDR1 and CDR2: SGHDN and FVKESK. CDR3 sequence reads: CASSVRTSGFLYNEQFF. In DNA, the CDR3 is TGTGCCAGCAGCGTACGGACTAGCGGGTTTCTGTACAATGAGCAGTTCTTC.

On this clonotype itself: This sequence may be a read error, since a much larger clone differs from it by one base. The chain carries TRBV20-1 and TRBJ2-7; either TRBD1 or TRBD2 may supply D (5 bases each). Looked up from germline, CDR1 is DFQATT and CDR2 is SNEGSKA (reference sequence). CDR3 length equals 13 residues. V shed 6 bases and J shed 5 bases, with 17 bases lying between them. CDR3 DNA sequence: TGCAGTGCCCCAGGGAGTAACGCCGACGAGCAGTACTTC. Its translation: CSAPGSNADEQYF.

This clonotype was counted only a few times. A much larger clone lies one base from this, so it may be a read error. The chain employs TRBV6-5 and TRBJ1-6; D is perhaps TRBD1 (6 bases). This CDR3 comprises 15 residues. CDR1 and CDR2 (germline): MNHEY, SVGAGI. In DNA form, the CDR3 reads TGTGCCAGCAGTTACAAGGGGACATCGGATTCACCCCCCCACTTT. Its translation: CASSYKGTSDSPPHF.

V usage is TRBV29-1 and J usage is TRBJ2-1, with D perhaps matching TRBD1 (5 bases). Germline CDR1 and CDR2: SQVTM and ANQGSEA. Trimming removed 3 bases from V and 1 base from J, with 19 bases in between. The CDR3 has 17 amino acids. Here the CDR3 reads CSVDVKLGPGSYNEQFF. CDR3 nucleotide sequence: TGCAGCGTTGACGTTAAATTGGGGCCTGGTTCCTACAATGAGCAGTTCTTC.